A selection of T cell receptor beta chains follows, all from one sample in a study of CD8 T cells in ankylosing spondylitis. TCRdb independently ran MiXCR on the 5' RACE reads; one entry per CDR3 protein. The table records some 240,000 distinct CDR3 sequences, roughly 8.6% of them present only once. Sequencing was carried out using blood, either unsorted or a sorted T cell fraction (not recorded which). The origin of the receptors is a male donor with ankylosing spondylitis or in good health (not recorded which). CDR3s include the opening cysteine and the closing phenylalanine or tryptophan. D genes are given only for firm matches. Clone size appears in some rows only: once, few, many, or a class for an expanded clone.

abundance	v_gene	d_gene	j_gene	CDR3aa	CDR3nt
many	TRBV6-1	-	TRBJ2-7	CASSEGAASSYEQYF	TGTGCCAGCAGTGAGGGAGCGGCGAGCTCCTACGAGCAGTACTTC
-	TRBV10-3	-	TRBJ1-1	CAISEVGTTEAFF	TGTGCCATCAGTGAGGTAGGGACCACTGAAGCTTTCTTT
-	TRBV12-3/TRBV12-4	-	TRBJ1-1	CASSLLRQENTEAFF	TGTGCCAGCAGTCTCCTACGACAGGAGAACACTGAAGCTTTCTTT
-	TRBV7-2	-	TRBJ2-5	CASSLARQDAQETQYF	TGTGCCAGCAGCTTAGCGCGGCAGGACGCACAAGAGACCCAGTACTTC
few	TRBV7-2	-	TRBJ2-5	CASSPWGAQETQYF	TGTGCCAGCAGCCCCTGGGGGGCTCAAGAGACCCAGTACTTC
many	TRBV6-1	TRBD1	TRBJ2-2	CASSPTGSFEVNTGELFF	TGTGCCAGCAGTCCGACAGGGAGCTTTGAGGTGAACACCGGGGAGCTGTTTTTT
many	TRBV28	-	TRBJ2-7	CASSSLGPVYEQYF	TGTGCCAGCAGTTCGTTAGGGCCTGTCTACGAGCAGTACTTC
many	TRBV20-1	-	TRBJ2-4	CSASVQPGSIQYF	TGCAGTGCTAGTGTCCAGCCGGGGAGCATTCAGTACTTC
many	TRBV20-1	TRBD2	TRBJ2-7	CSARDWSGSSYEQYF	TGCAGTGCTAGAGATTGGAGCGGGAGCTCCTACGAGCAGTACTTC
many	TRBV6-2/TRBV6-3	TRBD1	TRBJ1-1	CASRMDRANTEAFF	TGTGCCAGCAGGATGGACAGGGCGAACACTGAAGCTTTCTTT
many	TRBV29-1	-	TRBJ2-7	CSVEGTGAYEQYF	TGCAGCGTTGAAGGGACCGGAGCCTACGAGCAGTACTTC
many	TRBV7-2	TRBD1	TRBJ1-1	CASSSSGQMNTEAFF	TGTGCCAGCAGCTCCTCGGGACAGATGAACACTGAAGCTTTCTTT
-	TRBV20-1	TRBD1	TRBJ1-4	CCARASGTGPNEKLFF	TGCTGTGCTAGAGCCTCGGGGACAGGACCCAATGAAAAACTGTTTTTT
many	TRBV20-1	-	TRBJ1-1	CSAGFGGRSTEAFF	TGCAGTGCTGGTTTTGGGGGCCGGTCCACTGAAGCTTTCTTT
many	TRBV12-3/TRBV12-4	TRBD1	TRBJ1-1	CASSPGQAPNTEAFF	TGTGCCAGCAGTCCGGGACAGGCCCCGAACACTGAAGCTTTCTTT
many	TRBV5-1	-	TRBJ2-3	CASSEMPGVSTDTQYF	TGCGCCAGCAGCGAAATGCCCGGCGTTAGCACAGATACGCAGTATTTT
many	TRBV27	TRBD2	TRBJ2-3	CASSLLPDRNYRREDDTQYF	TGTGCCAGCAGTTTATTACCCGACAGGAATTATCGGCGGGAGGACGATACGCAGTATTTT
many	TRBV9	-	TRBJ2-2	CASSVAGTGELFF	TGTGCCAGCAGCGTAGCAGGGACCGGGGAGCTGTTTTTT
many	TRBV7-2	TRBD2	TRBJ2-1	CASSSPTSGGAYEQFF	TGTGCCAGCAGCTCCCCCACTAGCGGGGGGGCGTATGAGCAGTTCTTC
many	TRBV10-2	-	TRBJ2-1	CASSEYREDEQFF	TGCGCCAGCAGTGAGTATAGGGAGGATGAGCAGTTCTTC
many	TRBV10-3	-	TRBJ1-4	CAISEDNPPNEKLFF	TGTGCCATCAGTGAGGACAACCCACCTAATGAAAAACTGTTTTTT
many	TRBV6-5	-	TRBJ2-2	CASSYSTGHRTGELFF	TGTGCCAGCAGTTACTCTACGGGACACCGCACCGGGGAGCTGTTTTTT
many	TRBV11-3	-	TRBJ1-2	CASSLDRGYGYTF	TGTGCCAGCAGCTTAGATCGTGGCTATGGCTACACCTTC
many	TRBV19	-	TRBJ1-5	CASGQGGQPQHF	TGTGCCAGTGGGCAGGGTGGTCAGCCCCAGCATTTT
few	TRBV6-1	TRBD1	TRBJ2-7	CASSPDRSRVFGEQYF	TGTGCCAGCAGCCCGGACAGGTCAAGGGTATTCGGAGAGCAGTACTTC
many	TRBV7-2	TRBD2	TRBJ2-3	CASSLGLAQRTDTQYF	TGTGCCAGCAGCTTAGGACTAGCGCAACGCACAGATACGCAGTATTTT
many	TRBV3-1	-	TRBJ1-2	CASSQVPDTQNYGYTF	TGTGCCAGCAGCCAAGTTCCGGACACCCAAAACTATGGCTACACCTTC
few	TRBV7-2	-	TRBJ1-2	CASSSTLYGYTF	TGTGCCAGCAGCTCCACCCTCTATGGCTACACCTTC
-	TRBV5-5	-	TRBJ1-4	CASSLEARTNEKLFF	TGTGCCAGCAGCTTGGAGGCCAGAACTAACGAAAAACTGTTTTTT
-	TRBV6-5	-	TRBJ1-1	CASSYLRRWDTEAFF	TGTGCCAGCAGTTACCTCAGGAGGTGGGACACTGAAGCTTTCTTT